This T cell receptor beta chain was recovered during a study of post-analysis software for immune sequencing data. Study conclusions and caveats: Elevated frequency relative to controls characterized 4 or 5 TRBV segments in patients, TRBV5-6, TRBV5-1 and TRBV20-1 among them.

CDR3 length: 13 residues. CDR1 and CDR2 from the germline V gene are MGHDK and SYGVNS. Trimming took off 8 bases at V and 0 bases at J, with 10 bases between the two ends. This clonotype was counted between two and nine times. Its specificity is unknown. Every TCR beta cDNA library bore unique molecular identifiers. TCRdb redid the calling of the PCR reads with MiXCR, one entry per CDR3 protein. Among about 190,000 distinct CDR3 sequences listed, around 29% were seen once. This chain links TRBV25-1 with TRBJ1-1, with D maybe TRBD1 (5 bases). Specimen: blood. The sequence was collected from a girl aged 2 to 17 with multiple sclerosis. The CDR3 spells CASHDSMNTEAFF. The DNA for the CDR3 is TGTGCCAGCCATGACAGCATGAACACTGAAGCTTTCTTT.